Listed here is a single T cell receptor beta chain. The antigen is unknown. This specimen belongs to a study of Ad26.COV2.S vaccination and SARS-CoV-2 variants. Across the study: The donor was enrolled in the Ad26.COV2.S arm of the COV1001 trial. Study-wide findings and caveats: Vaccine recipients posted higher spike-specific TCR breadth than their placebo counterparts. Considerable breadth of spike-specific CD8+ and CD4+ T cell responses has reportedly been documented following vaccination.

Method: immunoSEQ multiplex PCR; TCRdb's copy keeps in-frame clones and lacks some. The sample lists more than 250,000 clones; around 87% were seen once. As to treatment: 15 to 20 received Ad26.COV2.S at low or high dose, single or two shots; about 5 received placebo; per-sample allocation not given. Specimens were obtained on day 63 following the first vaccine or placebo injection. Wuhan-strain spike was delivered by a replication-incompetent Ad26 vector. Germline-derived CDR1 and CDR2 are SGHRS and YFSETQ. V was cut by 4 bases and J by 3 bases, with 19 bases left in between. The CDR3 is 16 residues long.

Sequences were derived from peripheral blood, sampled in a trial of Ad26.COV2.S vaccine versus placebo. The TCR was taken from a person aged 18 to 65 who received the Ad26.COV2.S COVID-19 vaccine or a placebo. This chain links TRBV5-1 with TRBJ1-1; D might be TRBD1 (6 bases). CDR3: CASSRIEQGLDTEAFF. The CDR3 DNA is TGCGCCAGCAGCCGAATCGAACAGGGATTGGACACTGAAGCTTTCTTT. The full variable domain, rest sourced from reference TRBV5-1 and TRBJ1-1, is KAGVTQTPRYLIKTRGQQVTLSCSPISGHRSVSWYQQTPGQGLQFLFEYFSETQRNKGNFPGRFSGRQFSNSRSEMNVSTLELGDSALYLCASSRIEQGLDTEAFFGQGTRLTVV.